This T cell receptor (beta chain) emerged from a study of T cell responses to AZD1222 COVID-19 vaccine. Germline lookup yields CDR1 MNHEY and CDR2 SVGEGT. Trimming took off 0 bases at V and 6 bases at J, with 0 bases between the two ends. The CDR3 has 11 amino acids. This clone was recorded once. Its target is unknown. Sequencing used immunoSEQ multiplex PCR; TCRdb keeps in-frame clones, though not all of them. Of 130,000 or so clones listed, 86% were seen once; the top ten hold 9% to 15%. Overall study results and limits: The sample set comprised mostly white British donors with more females, and clonal diversity was possibly underestimated.

This TCR was recovered from an adult in good health. The chain uses TRBV6-2 or TRBV6-3 and TRBJ2-1; no reliable D call. The sample was peripheral blood, taken on day 0 of AZD1222 vaccination. Written as DNA, the CDR3 is TGTGCCAGCAGTTACTCCAATGAGCAGTTCTTC. Translated: CASSYSNEQFF.